This T cell receptor beta chain originates from a study of shared clonotypes between healthy human individuals. Measured with immunoSEQ multiplex PCR; TCRdb has only the in-frame clones, and not every one. The profile covers about 520,000 clones, with approximately 95% appearing a single time and about 0.068% taken by the ten largest. Healthy HIV-negative adults without recent acute infections or vaccinations served as donors. Germline trimming cut 5 bases from V and 2 bases from J; bases unmatched to any gene: 1. The CDR3 sequence is 15 residues long. Germline assignment: CDR1 SEHNR and CDR2 FQNEAQ (reference sequence).

The sequence came from a woman in her twenties or thirties in good health. The chain employs TRBV7-9 and TRBJ2-1; 12 bases are shared with TRBD2. Sequencing input: naive CD4+ T cells sorted from blood. This sample's subset: CD45RA+ positively selected. The CDR3: CASSASGRAYNEQFF. CDR3 nucleotides: TGTGCCAGCAGCGCTAGCGGGAGGGCCTACAATGAGCAGTTCTTC.